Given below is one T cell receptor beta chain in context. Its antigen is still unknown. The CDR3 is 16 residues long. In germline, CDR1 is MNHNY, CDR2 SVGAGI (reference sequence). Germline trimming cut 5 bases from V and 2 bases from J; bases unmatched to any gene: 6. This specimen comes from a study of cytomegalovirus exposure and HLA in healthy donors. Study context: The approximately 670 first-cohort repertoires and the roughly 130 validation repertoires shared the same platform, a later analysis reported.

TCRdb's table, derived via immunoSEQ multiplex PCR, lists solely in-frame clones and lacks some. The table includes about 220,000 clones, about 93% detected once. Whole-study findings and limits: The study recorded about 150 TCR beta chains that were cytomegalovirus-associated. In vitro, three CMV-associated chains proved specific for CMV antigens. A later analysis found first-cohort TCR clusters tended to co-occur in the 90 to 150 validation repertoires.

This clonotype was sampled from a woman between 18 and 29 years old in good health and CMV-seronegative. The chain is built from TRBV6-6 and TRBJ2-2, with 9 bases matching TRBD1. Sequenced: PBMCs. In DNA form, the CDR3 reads TGTGCCAGCAGTGGCCGGGACAGGGTAAACACCGGGGAGCTGTTTTTT. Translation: CASSGRDRVNTGELFF.